This record concerns one T cell receptor (beta chain) sequence. Its antigen is as yet unknown. cDNA reverse transcribed from extracted RNA served as the sequencing template. The assay was immunoSEQ multiplex PCR, and TCRdb's table has in-frame clones only and misses some. The sample gives about 190,000 clones, around 56% of which show up once; roughly 0.71% is in the top ten. These data are taken from a study of CD8+ T cells in alopecia areata. Study-level results: While patients received tofacitinib, many expanded lesional clones remained present in scalp and blood.

This sample's treatment: oral pan-JAK inhibitor, 5-10 mg twice daily. CDR3 length: 15 amino acids. The germline CDR1 and CDR2 sequences are LNHDA and SQIVND (reference sequence). V lost 1 base and J lost 3; bases outside the gene matches: 5. This chain links TRBV19 with TRBJ1-2, with 7 bases lining up with TRBD1. The receptor was derived from a human donor with alopecia areata. The specimen comprised CD4+ T cells sorted from blood, sampled at week 4, from a patient treated with tofacitinib. The chain's CDR3 is CASSIGTGEYYGYTF. The CDR3 nucleotides read TGTGCCAGTAGTATAGGCACAGGGGAGTACTATGGCTACACCTTC.